The T cell receptor beta chain under discussion was sequenced for a study of blood T cell repertoires in COVID-19. Study information: Samples came from the United States, Italy and Spain, spanning acute and convalescent COVID-19.

The V gene's germline CDR1 is SGHKS and CDR2 YYEKEE (reference sequence). After removal of 1 base from V and 7 bases from J, the junction contained 5 bases not matched to a gene. There are 15 residues in the CDR3. TCRdb's table, derived via immunoSEQ multiplex PCR, lists solely in-frame clones and lacks some. This table has hundreds of thousands of clones, 70% to 90% appearing once. The origin of this receptor is a man of 80 years or more with acute or convalescent COVID-19. The material sequenced was peripheral blood. The V gene is TRBV5-5, the J gene TRBJ2-1; 10 nucleotides line up with TRBD2. DNA for the CDR3: TGTGCCAGCAGCTTGAGTAGCGGGAGGCTAAATGAGCAGTTCTTC. Protein product: CASSLSSGRLNEQFF.